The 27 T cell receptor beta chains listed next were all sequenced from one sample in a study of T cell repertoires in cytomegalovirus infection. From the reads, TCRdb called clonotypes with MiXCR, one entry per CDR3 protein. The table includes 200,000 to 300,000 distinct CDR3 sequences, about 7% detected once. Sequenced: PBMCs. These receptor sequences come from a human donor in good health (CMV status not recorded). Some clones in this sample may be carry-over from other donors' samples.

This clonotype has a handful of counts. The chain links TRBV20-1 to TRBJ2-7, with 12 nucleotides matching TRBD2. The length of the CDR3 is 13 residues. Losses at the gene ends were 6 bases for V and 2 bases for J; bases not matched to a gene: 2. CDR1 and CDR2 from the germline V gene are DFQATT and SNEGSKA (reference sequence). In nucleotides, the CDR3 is TGCAGTGCAACTAGCGGGGGGCCCTACGAGCAGTACTTC. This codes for CSATSGGPYEQYF.

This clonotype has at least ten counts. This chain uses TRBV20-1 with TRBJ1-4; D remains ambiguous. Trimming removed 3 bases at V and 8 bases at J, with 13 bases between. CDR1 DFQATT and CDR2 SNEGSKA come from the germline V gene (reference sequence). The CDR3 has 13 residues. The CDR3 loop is CSASRVLREKLFF. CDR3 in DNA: TGCAGTGCTAGTAGAGTCCTTAGGGAAAAACTGTTTTTT.

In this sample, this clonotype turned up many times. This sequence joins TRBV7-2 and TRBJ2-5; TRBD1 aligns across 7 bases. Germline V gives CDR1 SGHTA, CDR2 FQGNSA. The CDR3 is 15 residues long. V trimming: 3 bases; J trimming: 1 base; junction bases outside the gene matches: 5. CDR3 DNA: TGTGCCAGCAGCTTCACCGGGACAGCCCAAGAGACCCAGTACTTC. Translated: CASSFTGTAQETQYF.

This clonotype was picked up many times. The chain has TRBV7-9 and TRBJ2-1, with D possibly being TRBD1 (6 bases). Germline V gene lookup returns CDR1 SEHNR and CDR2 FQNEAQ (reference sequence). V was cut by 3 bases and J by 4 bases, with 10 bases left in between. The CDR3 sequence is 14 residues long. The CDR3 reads CASSFLTGYNEQFF. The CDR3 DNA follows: TGTGCCAGCAGCTTCCTCACAGGGTACAATGAGCAGTTCTTC.

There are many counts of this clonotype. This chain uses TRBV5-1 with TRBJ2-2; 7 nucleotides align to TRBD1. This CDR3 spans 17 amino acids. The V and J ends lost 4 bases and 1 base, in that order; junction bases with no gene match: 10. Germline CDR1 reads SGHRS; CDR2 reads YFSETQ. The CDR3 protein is CASSRTIGTENTGELFF. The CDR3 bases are TGCGCCAGCAGCCGGACGATCGGGACAGAGAACACCGGGGAGCTGTTTTTT. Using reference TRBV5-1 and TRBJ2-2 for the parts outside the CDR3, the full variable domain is KAGVTQTPRYLIKTRGQQVTLSCSPISGHRSVSWYQQTPGQGLQFLFEYFSETQRNKGNFPGRFSGRQFSNSRSEMNVSTLELGDSALYLCASSRTIGTENTGELFFGEGSRLTVL.

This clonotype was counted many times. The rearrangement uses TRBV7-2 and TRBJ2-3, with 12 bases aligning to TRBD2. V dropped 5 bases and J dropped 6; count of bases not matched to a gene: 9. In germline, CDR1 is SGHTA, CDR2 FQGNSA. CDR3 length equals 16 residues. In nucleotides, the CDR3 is TGTGCCAGCAGCCCCCAACTAGCGGGGGGATCTGATACGCAGTATTTT. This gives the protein CASSPQLAGGSDTQYF.

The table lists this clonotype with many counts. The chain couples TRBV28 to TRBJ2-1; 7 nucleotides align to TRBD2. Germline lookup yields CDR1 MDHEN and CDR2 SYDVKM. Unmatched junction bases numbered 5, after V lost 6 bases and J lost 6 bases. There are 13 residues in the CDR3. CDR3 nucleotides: TGTGCCAGCAGGGCCGGGGGGATCAATGAGCAGTTCTTC. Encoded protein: CASRAGGINEQFF.

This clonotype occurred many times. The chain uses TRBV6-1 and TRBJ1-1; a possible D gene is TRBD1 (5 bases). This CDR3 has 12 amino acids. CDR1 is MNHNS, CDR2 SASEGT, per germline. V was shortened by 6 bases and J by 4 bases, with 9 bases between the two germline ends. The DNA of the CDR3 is TGTGCCAGCAGCGAAAGGGGCACTGAAGCTTTCTTT. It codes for CASSERGTEAFF.

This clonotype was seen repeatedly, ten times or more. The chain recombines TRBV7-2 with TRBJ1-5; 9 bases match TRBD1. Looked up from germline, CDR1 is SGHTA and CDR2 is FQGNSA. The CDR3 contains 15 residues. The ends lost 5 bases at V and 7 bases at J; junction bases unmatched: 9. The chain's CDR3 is CASSPGQGGWQPQHF. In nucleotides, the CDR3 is TGTGCCAGCAGCCCGGGACAGGGAGGATGGCAGCCCCAGCATTTT.

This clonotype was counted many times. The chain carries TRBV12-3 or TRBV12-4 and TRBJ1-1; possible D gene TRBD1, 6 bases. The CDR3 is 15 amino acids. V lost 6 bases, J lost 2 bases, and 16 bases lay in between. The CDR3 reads CASSDRGQFNTEAFF. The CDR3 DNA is TGTGCCAGCAGCGACCGAGGACAGTTTAACACTGAAGCTTTCTTT.

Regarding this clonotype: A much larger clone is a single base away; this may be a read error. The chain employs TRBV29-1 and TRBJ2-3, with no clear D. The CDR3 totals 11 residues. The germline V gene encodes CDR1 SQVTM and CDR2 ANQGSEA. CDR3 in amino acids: CSVYRVDTQCF. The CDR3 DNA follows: TGCAGCGTTTACCGGGTTGATACGCAGTGTTTT.

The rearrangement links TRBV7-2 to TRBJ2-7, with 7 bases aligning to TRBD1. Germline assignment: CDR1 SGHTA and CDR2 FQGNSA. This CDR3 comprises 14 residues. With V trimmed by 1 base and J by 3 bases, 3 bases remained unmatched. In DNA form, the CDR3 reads TGTGCCAGCAGCTTAGTAGGGGGCGGCTACGAGCAGTACTTC. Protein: CASSLVGGGYEQYF.

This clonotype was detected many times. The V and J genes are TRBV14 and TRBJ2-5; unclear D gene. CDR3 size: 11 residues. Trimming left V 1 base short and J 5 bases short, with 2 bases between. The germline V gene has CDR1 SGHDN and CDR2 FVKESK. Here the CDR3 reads CASSQAETQYF. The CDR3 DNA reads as TGTGCCAGCAGCCAAGCTGAGACCCAGTACTTC.

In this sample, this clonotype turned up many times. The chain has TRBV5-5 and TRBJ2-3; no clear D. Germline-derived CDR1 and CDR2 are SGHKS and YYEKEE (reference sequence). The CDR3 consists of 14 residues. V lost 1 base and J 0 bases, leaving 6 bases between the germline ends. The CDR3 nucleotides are TGTGCCAGCAGCTTGAGTGGTAGCACAGATACGCAGTATTTT. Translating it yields CASSLSGSTDTQYF.

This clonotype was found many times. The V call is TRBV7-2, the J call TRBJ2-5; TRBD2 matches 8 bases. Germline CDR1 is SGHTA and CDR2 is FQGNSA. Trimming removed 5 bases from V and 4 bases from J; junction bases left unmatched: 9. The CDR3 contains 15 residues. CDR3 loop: CASSDGTRGVETQYF. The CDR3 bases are TGTGCCAGCAGCGACGGGACTAGGGGGGTAGAGACCCAGTACTTC.

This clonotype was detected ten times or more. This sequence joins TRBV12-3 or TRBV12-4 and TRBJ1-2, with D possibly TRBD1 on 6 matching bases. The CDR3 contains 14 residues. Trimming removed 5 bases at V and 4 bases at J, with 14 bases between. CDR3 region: CASSPSGQLYGYTF. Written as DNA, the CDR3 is TGTGCCAGCAGTCCCTCCGGACAGCTCTATGGCTACACCTTC.

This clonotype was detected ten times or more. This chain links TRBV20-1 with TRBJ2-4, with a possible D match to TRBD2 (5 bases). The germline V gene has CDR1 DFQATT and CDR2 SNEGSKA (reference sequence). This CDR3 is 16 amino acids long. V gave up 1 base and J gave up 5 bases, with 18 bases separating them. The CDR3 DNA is TGCAGTGCTAGAGTCCCTCCGCCCGGGATCCAAAACATTCAGTACTTC. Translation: CSARVPPPGIQNIQYF.

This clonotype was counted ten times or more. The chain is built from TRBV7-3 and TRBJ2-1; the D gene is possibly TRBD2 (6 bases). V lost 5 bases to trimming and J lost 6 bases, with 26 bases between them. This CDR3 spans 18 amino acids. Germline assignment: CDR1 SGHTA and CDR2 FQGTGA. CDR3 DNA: TGTGCCAGCAGCCTACATCCGATAACTAGCTTCCCCGGCAATGAGCAGTTCTTC. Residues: CASSLHPITSFPGNEQFF.

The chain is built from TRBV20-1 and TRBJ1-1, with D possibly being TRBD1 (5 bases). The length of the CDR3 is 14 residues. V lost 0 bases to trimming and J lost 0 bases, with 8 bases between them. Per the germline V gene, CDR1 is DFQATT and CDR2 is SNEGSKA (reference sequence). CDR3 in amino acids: CSAREGRVNTEAFF. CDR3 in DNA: TGCAGTGCTAGAGAGGGCAGGGTGAACACTGAAGCTTTCTTT.

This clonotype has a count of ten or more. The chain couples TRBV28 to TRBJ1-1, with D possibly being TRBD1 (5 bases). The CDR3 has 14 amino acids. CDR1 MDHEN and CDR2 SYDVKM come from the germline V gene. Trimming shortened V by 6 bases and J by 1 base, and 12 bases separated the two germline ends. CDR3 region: CASRDDSSNTEAFF. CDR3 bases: TGTGCCAGCAGGGACGACAGTTCGAACACTGAAGCTTTCTTT.

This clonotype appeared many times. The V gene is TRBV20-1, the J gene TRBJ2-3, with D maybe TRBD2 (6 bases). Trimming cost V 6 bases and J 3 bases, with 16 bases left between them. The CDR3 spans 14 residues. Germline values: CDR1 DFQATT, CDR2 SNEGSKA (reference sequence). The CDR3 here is CSATLLRGTDTQYF. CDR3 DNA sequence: TGCAGTGCCACGCTTTTGCGGGGAACAGATACGCAGTATTTT.

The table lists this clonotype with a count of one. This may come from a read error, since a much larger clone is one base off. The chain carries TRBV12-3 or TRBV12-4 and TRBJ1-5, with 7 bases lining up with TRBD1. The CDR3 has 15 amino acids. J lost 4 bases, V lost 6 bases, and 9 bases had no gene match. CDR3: CASSFQQGQNQPQHF. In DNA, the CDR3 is TGTGCCAGCAGCTTCCAACAGGGACAGAATCAGCCCCAGCATTTT.

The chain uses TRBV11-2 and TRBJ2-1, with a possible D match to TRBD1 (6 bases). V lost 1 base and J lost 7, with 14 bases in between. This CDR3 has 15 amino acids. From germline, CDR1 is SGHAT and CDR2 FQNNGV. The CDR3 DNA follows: TGTGCCAGCAGCTTAGGACAGGTAACGCCGAATGAGCAGTTCTTC. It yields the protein CASSLGQVTPNEQFF.

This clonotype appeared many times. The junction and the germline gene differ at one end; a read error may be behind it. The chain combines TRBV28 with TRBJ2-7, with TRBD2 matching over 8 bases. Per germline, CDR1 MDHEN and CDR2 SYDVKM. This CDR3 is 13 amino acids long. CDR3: CASSSGLRGVGDF. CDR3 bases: TGTGCCAGCAGTTCGGGTCTGCGGGGGGTCGGGGACTTC. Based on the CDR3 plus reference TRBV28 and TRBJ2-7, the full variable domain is DVKVTQSSRYLVKRTGEKVFLECVQDMDHENMFWYRQDPGLGLRLIYFSYDVKMKEKGDIPEGYSVSREKKERFSLILESASTNQTSMYLCASSSGLRGVGDFGPGTRLTVT.

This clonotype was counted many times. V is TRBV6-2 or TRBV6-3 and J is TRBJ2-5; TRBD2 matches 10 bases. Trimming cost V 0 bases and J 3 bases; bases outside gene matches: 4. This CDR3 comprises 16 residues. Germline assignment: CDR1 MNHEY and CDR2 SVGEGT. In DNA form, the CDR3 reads TGTGCCAGCAGTTACTCTGGACTAGCGGTAAAAGAGACCCAGTACTTC. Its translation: CASSYSGLAVKETQYF.

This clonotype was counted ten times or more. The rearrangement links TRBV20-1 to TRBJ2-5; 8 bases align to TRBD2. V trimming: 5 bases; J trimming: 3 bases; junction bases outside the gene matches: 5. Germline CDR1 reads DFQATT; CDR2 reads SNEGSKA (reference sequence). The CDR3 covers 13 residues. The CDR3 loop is CSAHSGAKETQYF. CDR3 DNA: TGCAGTGCTCATAGCGGGGCCAAAGAGACCCAGTACTTC.

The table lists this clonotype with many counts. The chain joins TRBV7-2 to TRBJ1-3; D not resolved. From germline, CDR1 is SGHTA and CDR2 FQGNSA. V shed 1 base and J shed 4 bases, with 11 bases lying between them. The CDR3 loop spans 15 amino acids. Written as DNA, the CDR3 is TGTGCCAGCAGCTTAGAGGGAGGGTCCGGAAACACCATATATTTT. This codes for CASSLEGGSGNTIYF.